A single sample is the source of the 20 T cell receptor beta chains below, sequenced in a study of regulatory T cells in long-lasting Graves disease. Libraries of TCR beta came from iRepertoire HTBI primers plus Arm-PCR of CDR3 regions. A single record per CDR3 protein comes from TCRdb applying MiXCR to the multiplex PCR reads. The sample holds 320,000 or so distinct CDR3 sequences; more than 15% are singletons and the top ten take 35% to 45%. Time point: newly diagnosed GD, antithyroid drugs for less than 3 months. After RNA was extracted from PBMCs, the TCR library was made from it. The sequences come from peripheral blood mononuclear cells (PBMCs), collected at new diagnosis, from a patient treated with antithyroid drugs. Receptors originate from a female donor with Graves disease.

CDR3 nucleotides: TGTGCCAGCAGAAGAGCGGGAGGAGGCGAGACCCAGTACTTC. It is translated as CASRRAGGGETQYF. The rearrangement uses TRBV6-2 or TRBV6-3 and TRBJ2-5; 9 bases map to TRBD2. V lost 6 bases and J lost 5; bases outside the gene matches: 7. The CDR3 runs to 14 residues. Germline V lookup: CDR1 MNHEY, CDR2 SVGEGT.

The V and J genes are TRBV9 and TRBJ2-7; tentatively, D is TRBD2 (5 bases). CDR3 length equals 13 residues. Per germline, CDR1 SGDLS and CDR2 YYNGEE. Trimming left V 2 bases short and J 5 bases short, with 11 bases between. CDR3 nucleotides: TGTGCCAGCAGCGTTCAGTGGGGAGACGAGCAGTACTTC. It yields the protein CASSVQWGDEQYF.

Many counts were recorded for this clonotype. The J gene is TRBJ2-2, the V gene TRBV19; tentative D call: TRBD2 (5 bases). The CDR3 is made up of 14 amino acids. Per the germline V gene, CDR1 is LNHDA and CDR2 is SQIVND (reference sequence). V lost 3 bases to trimming and J lost 6 bases, with 11 bases between them. The CDR3 DNA sequence: TGTGCCAGTAGTATCCGGGGTGAGGCCGGGGAGCTGTTTTTT. Translation: CASSIRGEAGELFF.

This clonotype was found once. The chain joins TRBV7-2 to TRBJ2-3; 8 bases agree with TRBD2. The CDR3 consists of 13 residues. The trim removed 5 bases at V and 6 bases at J, leaving 4 bases unmatched. Per germline, CDR1 SGHTA and CDR2 FQGNSA. CDR3 sequence reads: CASSRGLGDTQYF. CDR3 sequence (DNA): TGTGCCAGCAGCCGGGGACTAGGGGATACGCAGTATTTT.

The sample holds a few counts of this clonotype. This rearrangement joins TRBV9 to TRBJ1-3; D gene uncertain. The germline gives CDR1 SGDLS, CDR2 YYNGEE. The V end lost 0 bases, the J end lost 5 bases, and 24 bases lay between the germline ends. The CDR3 length is 19 residues. The CDR3 DNA reads TGTGCCAGCAGCGTAGTAGACCGTGCTGAGGCCTCTGACCGAAACACCATATATTTT. This translates into CASSVVDRAEASDRNTIYF. Together with reference TRBV9 and TRBJ1-3, the CDR3 gives the full variable domain: DSGVTQTPKHLITATGQRVTLRCSPRSGDLSVYWYQQSLDQGLQFLIQYYNGEERAKGNILERFSAQQFPDLHSELNLSSLELGDSALYFCASSVVDRAEASDRNTIYFGEGSWLTVV.

The sample holds many counts of this clonotype. V is TRBV5-1 and J is TRBJ1-4, with 7 bases that match TRBD1. CDR1 is SGHRS and CDR2 is YFSETQ in the germline V gene. V shed 4 bases and J 4 bases; nucleotides not matched to a gene: 4. This CDR3 spans 14 amino acids. In DNA form, the CDR3 reads TGCGCCAGCAGCCCAGGGGGGAGTAATGAAAAACTGTTTTTT. Amino acid sequence: CASSPGGSNEKLFF.

V and J are TRBV18 and TRBJ2-1; D ambiguous. V lost 2 bases and J 0 bases, leaving 8 bases between the germline ends. From germline, CDR1 is KGHSH and CDR2 LQKENI. This CDR3 region has 15 residues. CDR3: CASSPSDSSYNEQFF. The CDR3 coding sequence is TGTGCCAGCTCACCAAGTGATAGCTCCTACAATGAGCAGTTCTTC.

The CDR3 DNA sequence: TGTGCCAGCAGCGCCCCATCGGGGTGGGGAAGCGATGAAAAACTGTTTTTT. This codes for CASSAPSGWGSDEKLFF. V usage is TRBV9 and J usage is TRBJ1-4; unclear D gene. The CDR3 totals 17 residues. V shed 3 bases and J shed 6 bases, with 21 bases lying between them. Germline V gene lookup returns CDR1 SGDLS and CDR2 YYNGEE.

Only a few counts were recorded for this clonotype. In DNA, the CDR3 is TGTGCCAGCAGCTTAGCGACTGGTGAAAAACTGTTTTTT. Translating gives CASSLATGEKLFF. The chain has TRBV7-9 and TRBJ1-4; D gene unclear. Germline V gives CDR1 SEHNR, CDR2 FQNEAQ (reference sequence). The CDR3 is 13 residues long. Between the trimmed V and J ends, which lost 0 bases and 7 bases, there was a span of 6 bases. The variable domain in full, completed from reference TRBV7-9 and TRBJ1-4, reads DTGVSQNPRHKITKRGQNVTFRCDPISEHNRLYWYRQTLGQGPEFLTYFQNEAQLEKSRLLSDRFSAERPKGSFSTLEIQRTEQGDSAMYLCASSLATGEKLFFGSGTQLSVL.

CDR3: CASSGRAGGTSYEQYF. The CDR3 DNA reads as TGTGCCAGCAGCGGGAGGGCGGGGGGGACCTCCTACGAGCAGTACTTC. The chain employs TRBV5-6 and TRBJ2-7; the match to TRBD2 covers 9 bases. Looked up from germline, CDR1 is SGHDT and CDR2 is YYEEEE. V gave up 4 bases and J gave up 0 bases; unmatched junction bases: 8. The length of the CDR3 is 16 residues.

In this sample, this clonotype turned up once. The rearrangement joins TRBV5-4 to TRBJ2-5; D possibly uses TRBD1 or TRBD2 (5 bases each). Germline V gene sequence: CDR1 SGHNT, CDR2 YYREEE (reference sequence). V shed 4 bases and J shed 5 bases, with 12 bases lying between them. The CDR3 sequence is 13 residues long. The CDR3 reads CASSGDPRETQYF. As DNA, the CDR3 is TGTGCCAGCAGCGGGGACCCGAGGGAGACCCAGTACTTC.

This clonotype showed up just a few times. This chain uses TRBV2 with TRBJ2-7, with a tentative D call TRBD2 (5 bases). The CDR3 sequence is 14 residues long. The V gene lost 3 bases and the J gene lost 5 bases, with 14 bases spanning the gap. CDR1 SNHLY and CDR2 FYNNEI come from the germline V gene. The CDR3 protein is CASSERASLHEQYF. The CDR3 DNA reads TGTGCCAGCAGTGAGCGGGCCAGTCTCCACGAGCAGTACTTC.

The genes are TRBV6-1 and TRBJ1-2; perhaps TRBD1 as D (5 bases). In germline, CDR1 is MNHNS, CDR2 SASEGT. This CDR3 comprises 15 residues. V gave up 7 bases and J gave up 0 bases, with 15 bases separating them. CDR3 amino acids: CASNDRDGTNYGYTF. DNA for the CDR3: TGTGCCAGCAACGACCGGGACGGAACTAACTATGGCTACACCTTC.

About this clonotype: A much larger clone lies one base from this, so it may be a read error. CDR3 nucleotide sequence: TGTGCCAGTCGAACGGGACAGCAAAAGAACACTGAAGCTTCCTTT. This encodes CASRTGQQKNTEASF. The V call is TRBV19, the J call TRBJ1-1; 7 bases align to TRBD1. This CDR3 is 15 amino acids long. The germline V gene encodes CDR1 LNHDA and CDR2 SQIVND (reference sequence).

This clonotype was seen repeatedly, ten times or more. V is TRBV6-1 and J is TRBJ2-3; possibly TRBD2 for D (6 bases). Germline V CDR1 and CDR2: MNHNS, SASEGT. The CDR3 runs 16 residues. V was trimmed by 6 bases and J by 3 bases, leaving 19 bases between them. Here the CDR3 reads CASRPTGTRVTDTQYF. In nucleotides, the CDR3 is TGTGCCAGCAGACCCACCGGGACTCGGGTGACAGATACGCAGTATTTT.

The V call is TRBV2, the J call TRBJ2-6; the D is unclear. The V gene's germline CDR1 is SNHLY and CDR2 FYNNEI. The CDR3 has 14 residues. Trimming took 3 bases from V and 4 from J, leaving 7 bases between them. The CDR3 sequence: CASSEDTGANVLTF. The CDR3 DNA follows: TGTGCCAGCAGTGAGGATACAGGGGCCAACGTCCTGACTTTC.

This clonotype was seen repeatedly, ten times or more. J is TRBJ1-2 and V is TRBV20-1; no clear D gene. Trimming took off 7 bases at V and 8 bases at J, with 14 bases between the two ends. CDR1 is DFQATT, CDR2 SNEGSKA, per germline (reference sequence). CDR3 length: 11 residues. In nucleotides, the CDR3 is TGCAGTGTTCCGGGTCGAGGAGGCTACACCTTC. It specifies CSVPGRGGYTF.

This clonotype was observed a few times. This CDR3 reads CASSLMEFETQYF. The CDR3 DNA reads TGTGCCAGCAGCTTAATGGAGTTCGAGACCCAGTACTTC. The chain uses TRBV7-6 and TRBJ2-5; D is uncertain. The CDR3 runs 13 residues. The germline CDR1 and CDR2 sequences are SGHVS and FNYEAQ. Trimming stripped 2 bases from V and 5 bases from J, with 9 bases between.

This clonotype was counted at least ten times. The V call is TRBV3-1, the J call TRBJ2-5, with a possible D match to TRBD1 (5 bases). Per germline, CDR1 LGHDT and CDR2 YNNKEL (reference sequence). Trimming removed 0 bases at V and 5 bases at J, with 16 bases between. The CDR3 is 16 residues long. Here the CDR3 reads CASSQDMAGFRETQYF. CDR3 nucleotide sequence: TGTGCCAGCAGCCAAGATATGGCAGGGTTCCGGGAGACCCAGTACTTC.

This clonotype occurred once. A far larger clone is off by one base, so a read error is likely. The chain combines TRBV11-2 with TRBJ2-4; D possibly corresponds to TRBD2 (5 bases). CDR3 size: 15 residues. V lost 5 bases and J lost 13, with 24 bases in between. Germline CDR1 reads SGHAT; CDR2 reads FQNNGV. The CDR3 reads CASSMDSRTYNEQYF. In DNA, the CDR3 is TGTGCCAGCAGCATGGACTCCCGAACCTACAATGAGCAGTACTTC. Drawing the rest from reference TRBV11-2 and TRBJ2-4, the complete variable domain is EAGVAQSPRYKIIEKRQSVAFWCNPISGHATLYWYQQILGQGPKLLIQFQNNGVVDDSQLPKDRFSAERLKGVDSTLKIQPAKLEDSAVYLCASSMDSRTYNEQYFGAGTRLSVL.